The rows below give T cell receptor beta chains drawn from one sample of a study of blood T cell repertoires in COVID-19. The repertoire was sequenced with immunoSEQ multiplex PCR; TCRdb's copy has only in-frame clones and lacks some. The profile covers some 330,000 clones, with around nine tenths appearing a single time and approximately 1.8% taken by the ten largest. The specimen was peripheral blood. The receptors come from a young woman with COVID-19, enrolled during active disease. The CDR3 runs from the conserved cysteine through the conserved F or W. Fields, in order: J gene, V gene, CDR3 length, clone size, D gene, CDR3 protein, CDR3 DNA. D genes are given only for firm matches. Size tells how often a clone was seen (once, few, many) or the class of an expanded clone, and some rows leave it out.

>TRBJ1-3|TRBV18|18|-|-
CASSPINPLDGSGNTIYF
TGTGCCAGCTCACCTATAAACCCCCTAGACGGCTCTGGAAACACCATATATTTT
>TRBJ1-1|TRBV28|15|-|-
CASSLLAQMNTEAFF
TGTGCCAGCAGTTTATTGGCACAGATGAACACTGAAGCTTTCTTT
>TRBJ2-1|TRBV7-6|17|-|TRBD2
CASSLGPPSGGAFEQFF
TGTGCCAGCAGCTTAGGTCCTCCTAGCGGGGGGGCCTTTGAGCAGTTCTTC
>TRBJ2-3|TRBV2|15|-|TRBD2
CASSLRGSGTDTQYF
TGTGCCAGCTCACTCCGGGGTAGCGGGACAGATACGCAGTATTTT
>TRBJ2-7|TRBV6-6|15|-|TRBD1
CASSLSGQVSYEQYF
TGTGCCAGCAGTTTGTCGGGACAGGTCTCCTACGAGCAGTACTTC
>TRBJ1-6|TRBV19|13|-|-
CASRPGGLSPLHF
TGTGCCAGTCGACCCGGGGGATTGTCACCCCTCCACTTT
>TRBJ1-1|TRBV6-2/TRBV6-3|14|-|-
CASTPRGQGTEAFF
TGTGCCAGCACCCCCAGGGGCCAGGGCACTGAAGCTTTCTTT
>TRBJ2-7|TRBV3-1/TRBV3-2|22|-|TRBD2
CASSQDTGKDRRIRGGSYEQYF
TGTGCCAGCAGCCAAGATACGGGCAAAGATCGACGTATTCGGGGGGGATCCTACGAGCAGTACTTC
>TRBJ2-7|TRBV9|15|-|TRBD1
CASSVATGGPYEQYF
TGTGCCAGCAGCGTAGCGACAGGGGGTCCCTACGAGCAGTACTTC
>TRBJ2-5|TRBV6-5|16|-|TRBD2
CASSSPAGTSGETQYF
TGTGCCAGCAGTTCCCCCGCCGGGACTAGCGGAGAGACCCAGTACTTC
>TRBJ2-6|TRBV2|16|-|-
CASMQGKSSGANVLTF
TGTGCCAGCATGCAGGGCAAATCGTCTGGGGCCAACGTCCTGACTTTC
>TRBJ2-1|TRBV28|15|-|TRBD2
CASCSLGRGVYEQFF
TGTGCCAGCTGCTCCCTGGGGCGGGGGGTCTATGAGCAGTTCTTC
>TRBJ1-2|TRBV10-3|13|-|-
CAITPGFPYGYTF
TGTGCCATCACTCCGGGTTTTCCCTATGGCTACACCTTC
>TRBJ1-2|TRBV28|12|-|TRBD1
CASRTGTDGYTF
TGTGCCAGCAGGACAGGGACCGATGGCTACACCTTC
>TRBJ1-2|TRBV27|19|-|-
CASSSQQARTDLLPSYLFF
TGTGCCAGCAGTAGCCAGCAGGCCCGGACAGACCTACTACCGTCTTACCTTTTCTTC
>TRBJ2-1|TRBV24-1|15|-|TRBD2
CATSASGGSYNEQFF
TGTGCCACCAGTGCTAGCGGGGGTTCCTACAATGAGCAGTTCTTC
>TRBJ2-3|TRBV5-1|13|once|-
CASSLGTSDTQYF
TGCGCCAGCAGCTTGGGGACATCAGATACGCAGTATTTT
>TRBJ2-2|TRBV7-6|17|-|TRBD2
CASSKTSGGYNTGELFF
TGTGCCAGCAGCAAGACTAGCGGGGGGTACAACACCGGGGAGCTGTTTTTT
>TRBJ1-1|TRBV14|16|-|-
CASSLAAGARNTEAFF
TGTGCCAGCAGCTTGGCGGCAGGGGCGCGGAACACTGAAGCTTTCTTT
>TRBJ1-2|TRBV4-2|14|-|-
CASSQAGGMGGYTF
TGTGCCAGCAGCCAAGCGGGGGGAATGGGAGGCTACACCTTC
>TRBJ1-3|TRBV2|17|-|TRBD1
CASRDRGGQGPGNTIYF
TGTGCCAGCAGGGACCGGGGGGGACAGGGGCCTGGAAACACCATATATTTT
>TRBJ2-1|TRBV7-2|13|once|TRBD1
CASSLGQGNEQFF
TGTGCCAGCAGCTTGGGACAGGGCAATGAGCAGTTCTTC
>TRBJ1-2|TRBV6-5|13|-|TRBD1
CASRRTGSRGYTF
TGTGCCAGCAGAAGGACAGGGTCGAGAGGCTACACCTTC
>TRBJ1-2|TRBV2|13|-|-
CASSDNFQEGFTF
TGTGCCAGCAGTGATAATTTTCAAGAGGGATTCACCTTC
>TRBJ1-2|TRBV6-5|13|-|-
CASRRTAGDGYTF
TGTGCCAGCAGGAGGACAGCCGGGGATGGCTACACCTTC